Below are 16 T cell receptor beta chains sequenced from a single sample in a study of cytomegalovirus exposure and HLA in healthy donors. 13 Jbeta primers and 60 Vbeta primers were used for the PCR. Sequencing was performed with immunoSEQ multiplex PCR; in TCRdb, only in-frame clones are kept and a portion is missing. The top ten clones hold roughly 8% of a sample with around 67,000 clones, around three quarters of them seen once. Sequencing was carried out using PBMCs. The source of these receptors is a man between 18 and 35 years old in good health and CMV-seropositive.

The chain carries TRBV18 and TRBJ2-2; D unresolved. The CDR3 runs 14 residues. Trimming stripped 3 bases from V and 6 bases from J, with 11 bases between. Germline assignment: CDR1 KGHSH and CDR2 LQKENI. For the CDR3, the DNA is TGTGCCAGCTCACCCTACGACCGGGCCGGGGAGCTGTTTTTT. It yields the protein CASSPYDRAGELFF.

The CDR3 DNA follows: TGTGCCAGCAGCCCGGGTCAGGGGGACACCATATATTTT. This sequence encodes CASSPGQGDTIYF. The chain uses TRBV7-2 and TRBJ1-3; 7 bases agree with TRBD1. This CDR3 spans 13 amino acids. CDR1 and CDR2 (germline): SGHTA, FQGNSA. After removal of 5 bases from V and 8 bases from J, the junction contained 6 bases not matched to a gene.

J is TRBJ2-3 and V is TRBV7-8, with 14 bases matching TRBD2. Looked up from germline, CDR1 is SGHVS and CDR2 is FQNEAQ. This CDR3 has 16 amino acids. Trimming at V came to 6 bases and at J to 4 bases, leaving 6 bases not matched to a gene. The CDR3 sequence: CASRFGTSGSPDTQYF. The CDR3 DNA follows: TGTGCCAGCAGATTCGGGACTAGCGGGAGCCCAGATACGCAGTATTTT.

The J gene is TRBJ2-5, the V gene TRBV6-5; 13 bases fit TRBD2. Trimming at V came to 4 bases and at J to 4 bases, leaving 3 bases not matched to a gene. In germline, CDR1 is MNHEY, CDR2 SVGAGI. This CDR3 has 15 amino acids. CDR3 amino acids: CASSWGLAGSETQYF. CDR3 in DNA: TGTGCCAGCAGTTGGGGACTAGCGGGATCAGAGACCCAGTACTTC.

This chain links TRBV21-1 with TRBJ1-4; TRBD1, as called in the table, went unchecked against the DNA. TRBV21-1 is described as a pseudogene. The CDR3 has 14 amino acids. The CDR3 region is CASRNWDREEKLFF. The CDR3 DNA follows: TGTGCCAGCAGAAATTGGGACAGGGAGGAAAAACTGTTTTTT.

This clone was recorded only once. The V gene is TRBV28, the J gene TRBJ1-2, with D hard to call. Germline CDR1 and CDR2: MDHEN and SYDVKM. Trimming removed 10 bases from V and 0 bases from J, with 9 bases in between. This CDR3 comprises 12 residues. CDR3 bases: TGTGCCACCCGGTCACCTAACTATGGCTACACCTTC. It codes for CATRSPNYGYTF.

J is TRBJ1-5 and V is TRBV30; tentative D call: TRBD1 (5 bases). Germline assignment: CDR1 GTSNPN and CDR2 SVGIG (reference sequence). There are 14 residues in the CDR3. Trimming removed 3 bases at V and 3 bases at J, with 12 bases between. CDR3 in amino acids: CAWRGGSNNQPQHF. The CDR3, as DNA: TGTGCCTGGAGGGGGGGGAGCAACAATCAGCCCCAGCATTTT.

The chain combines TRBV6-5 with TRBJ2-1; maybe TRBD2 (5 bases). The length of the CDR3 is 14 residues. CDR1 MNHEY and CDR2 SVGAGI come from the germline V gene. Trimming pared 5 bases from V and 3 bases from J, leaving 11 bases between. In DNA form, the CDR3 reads TGTGCCAGCAGTGTCCGGGATTTCTACAATGAGCAGTTCTTC. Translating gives CASSVRDFYNEQFF.

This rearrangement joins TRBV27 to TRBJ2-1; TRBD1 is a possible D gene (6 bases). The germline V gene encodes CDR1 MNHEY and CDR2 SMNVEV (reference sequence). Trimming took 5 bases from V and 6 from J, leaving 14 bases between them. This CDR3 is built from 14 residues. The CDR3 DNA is TGTGCCAGCAGTCCCCGGACAGATTCCAATGAGCAGTTCTTC. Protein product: CASSPRTDSNEQFF.

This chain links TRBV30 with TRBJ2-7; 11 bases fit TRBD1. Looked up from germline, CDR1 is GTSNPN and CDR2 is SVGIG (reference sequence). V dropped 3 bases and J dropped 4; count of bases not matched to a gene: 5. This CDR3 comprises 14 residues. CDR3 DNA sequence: TGTGCCTGGAGGGACCGGGACAGGGGGTACGAGCAGTACTTC. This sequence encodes CAWRDRDRGYEQYF. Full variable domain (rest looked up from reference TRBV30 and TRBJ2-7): SQTIHQWPATLVQPVGSPLSLECTVEGTSNPNLYWYRQAAGRGLQLLFYSVGIGQISSEVPQNLSASRPQDRQFILSSKKLLLSDSGFYLCAWRDRDRGYEQYFGPGTRLTVT.

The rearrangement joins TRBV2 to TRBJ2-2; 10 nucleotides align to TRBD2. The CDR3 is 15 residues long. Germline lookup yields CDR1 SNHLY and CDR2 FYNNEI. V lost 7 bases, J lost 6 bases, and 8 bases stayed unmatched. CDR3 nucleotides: TGTGCCAGCACTAAGGGACTAGCGAGATCCGGGGAGCTGTTTTTT. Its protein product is CASTKGLARSGELFF.

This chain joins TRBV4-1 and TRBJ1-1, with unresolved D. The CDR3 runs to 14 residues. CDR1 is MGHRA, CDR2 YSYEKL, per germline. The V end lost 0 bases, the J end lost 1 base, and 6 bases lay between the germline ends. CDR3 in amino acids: CASSQDAQNTEAFF. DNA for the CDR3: TGCGCCAGCAGCCAAGATGCACAGAACACTGAAGCTTTCTTT.

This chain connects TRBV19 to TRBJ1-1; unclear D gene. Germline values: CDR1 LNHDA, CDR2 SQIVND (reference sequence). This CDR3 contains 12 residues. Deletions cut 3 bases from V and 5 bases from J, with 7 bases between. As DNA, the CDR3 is TGTGCCAGTAGTATCGGTCTAACTGAAGCTTTCTTT. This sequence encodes CASSIGLTEAFF.

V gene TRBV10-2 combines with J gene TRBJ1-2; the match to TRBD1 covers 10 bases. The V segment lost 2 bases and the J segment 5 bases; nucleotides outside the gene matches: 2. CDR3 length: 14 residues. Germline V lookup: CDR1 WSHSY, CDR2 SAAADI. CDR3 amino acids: CASSEGTGVYGYTF. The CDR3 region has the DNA TGCGCCAGCAGTGAGGGGACAGGGGTTTATGGCTACACCTTC.

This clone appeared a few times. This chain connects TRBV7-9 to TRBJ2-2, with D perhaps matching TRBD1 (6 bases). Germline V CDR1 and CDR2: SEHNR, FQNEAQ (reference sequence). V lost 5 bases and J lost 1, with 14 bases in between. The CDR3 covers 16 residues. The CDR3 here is CASSAAGTLNTGELFF. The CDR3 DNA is TGTGCCAGCAGCGCCGCCGGGACATTGAACACCGGGGAGCTGTTTTTT.

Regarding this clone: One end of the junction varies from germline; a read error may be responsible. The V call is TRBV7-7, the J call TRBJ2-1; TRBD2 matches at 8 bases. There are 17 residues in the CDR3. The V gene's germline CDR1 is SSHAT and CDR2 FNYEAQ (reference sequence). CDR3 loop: CASSQMPAGGEKNEQFF. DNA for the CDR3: TGTGCTAGCAGCCAAATGCCCGCGGGGGGCGAAAAGAATGAGCAGTTCTTC. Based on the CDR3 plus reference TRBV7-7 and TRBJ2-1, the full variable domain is GAGVSQSPRYKVTKRGQDVTLRCDPISSHATLYWYQQALGQGPEFLTYFNYEAQPDKSGLPSDRFSAERPEGSISTLTIQRTEQRDSAMYRCASSQMPAGGEKNEQFFGPGTRLTVL.